These 32 T cell receptor beta chains originate from one sample sequenced in a study of blood T cell repertoires in COVID-19. Repertoires were generated with immunoSEQ multiplex PCR, while TCRdb's copy carries only in-frame clones and drops some. The profile shows roughly 40,000 clones, about 89% of them singletons. What was sequenced was peripheral blood. These receptor sequences come from a human donor in a cohort sampled during active COVID-19.

The J gene is TRBJ1-4, the V gene TRBV19; a weak D match, TRBD1 (5 bases). CDR3 size: 15 residues. The V and J ends lost 3 bases and 5 bases respectively, with 13 bases between them. Germline loops: CDR1 LNHDA, CDR2 SQIVND (reference sequence). For the CDR3, the DNA is TGTGCCAGTAGTATCGCAAGGGGCCCCAATGAAAAACTGTTTTTT. Its translation: CASSIARGPNEKLFF. Filled out from reference TRBV19 and TRBJ1-4, the complete variable domain reads DGGITQSPKYLFRKEGQNVTLSCEQNLNHDAMYWYRQDPGQGLRLIYYSQIVNDFQKGDIAEGYSVSREKKESFPLTVTSAQKNPTAFYLCASSIARGPNEKLFFGSGTQLSVL.

The V gene is TRBV19, the J gene TRBJ1-2, with D perhaps matching TRBD1 (6 bases). Germline V gene data show CDR1 as LNHDA and CDR2 as SQIVND (reference sequence). This CDR3 spans 14 amino acids. The V end was cut by 3 bases, the J end by 3 bases, with 11 bases between. The CDR3 region has the DNA TGTGCCAGTAGTATGGGAGGGGGGGACTATGGCTACACCTTC. Protein product: CASSMGGGDYGYTF.

This chain connects TRBV10-3 to TRBJ1-1; 8 bases agree with TRBD1. CDR1 ENHRY and CDR2 SYGVKD come from the germline V gene. Unmatched junction bases numbered 3, after V lost 5 bases and J lost 1 base. This CDR3 comprises 14 residues. In DNA, the CDR3 is TGTGCCATCAGTCCGACAGGGGCGAACACTGAAGCTTTCTTT. This translates into CAISPTGANTEAFF.

The chain joins TRBV2 to TRBJ2-3; 8 positions agree with TRBD2. There are 15 residues in the CDR3. Trimming at V came to 5 bases and at J to 5 bases, leaving 9 bases not matched to a gene. The germline V gene has CDR1 SNHLY and CDR2 FYNNEI. The chain's CDR3 is CASSPSGRGVDTQYF. The CDR3 nucleotides read TGTGCCAGCAGTCCCAGCGGGAGAGGAGTAGATACGCAGTATTTT.

The chain links TRBV6-5 to TRBJ1-1, with 7 bases fitting TRBD1. Germline CDR1 and CDR2: MNHEY and SVGAGI. V shed 6 bases and J 7 bases; nucleotides not matched to a gene: 5. The CDR3 consists of 12 residues. The CDR3 nucleotides read TGTGCCAGCAGACCCGGGACAGATGAAGCTTTCTTT. Its protein product is CASRPGTDEAFF.

In this sample, this clone turned up once. The rearrangement links TRBV10-2 to TRBJ1-1; TRBD1 agrees at 7 bases. This CDR3 comprises 17 residues. The trim removed 6 bases at V and 5 bases at J, leaving 18 bases unmatched. In germline, CDR1 is WSHSY, CDR2 SAAADI. CDR3 nucleotide sequence: TGCGCCAGCAGGGAAGAACAGGGGAGAGGAGGAAGAACTGAAGCTTTCTTT. It codes for CASREEQGRGGRTEAFF.

The chain combines TRBV2 with TRBJ1-1; D ambiguous. The CDR3 has 14 amino acids. Germline CDR1 reads SNHLY; CDR2 reads FYNNEI. V gave up 11 bases and J gave up 5 bases, with 21 bases separating them. The CDR3 DNA is TGTGCCTCAGGAGCGGACCGGACGGAGACTGAAGCTTTCTTT. This encodes CASGADRTETEAFF.

The chain is built from TRBV5-1 and TRBJ2-3, with D hard to call. The ends were cut back, 2 bases at V and 3 bases at J, with 4 bases in the middle. Germline CDR1 and CDR2: SGHRS and YFSETQ. The CDR3 is 12 amino acids. The CDR3 DNA follows: TGCGCCAGCAGCTTACAAACAGATACGCAGTATTTT. Its translation is CASSLQTDTQYF.

The chain links TRBV7-6 to TRBJ2-7, with 8 bases lining up with TRBD1. Germline assignment: CDR1 SGHVS and CDR2 FNYEAQ. The ends lost 1 base at V and 2 bases at J; junction bases unmatched: 7. The CDR3 runs 16 residues. CDR3 nucleotide sequence: TGTGCCAGCAGCTTAGAAATGACAGGGGTTCCCTACGAGCAGTACTTC. This translates into CASSLEMTGVPYEQYF. Full variable domain (remainder filled in from reference TRBV7-6 and TRBJ2-7): GAGVSQSPRYKVTKRGQDVALRCDPISGHVSLYWYRQALGQGPEFLTYFNYEAQQDKSGLPNDRFSAERPEGSISTLTIQRTEQRDSAMYRCASSLEMTGVPYEQYFGPGTRLTVT.

This sequence joins TRBV18 and TRBJ2-5; 12 nucleotides agree with TRBD2. Germline CDR1 and CDR2: KGHSH and LQKENI. Trimming removed 3 bases from V and 4 bases from J; junction bases left unmatched: 6. There are 16 residues in the CDR3. CDR3 amino acids: CASSPRLAGDSETQYF. In DNA form, the CDR3 reads TGTGCCAGCTCACCTAGACTAGCGGGAGACTCAGAGACCCAGTACTTC.

The chain combines TRBV19 with TRBJ2-7; D not certain. V lost 8 bases and J 1 base, leaving 15 bases between the germline ends. Germline V gene sequence: CDR1 LNHDA, CDR2 SQIVND (reference sequence). There are 14 residues in the CDR3. The CDR3 region is CASSQFLFSYEQYF. The CDR3 DNA sequence: TGTGCCAGTTCGCAGTTCTTGTTTTCCTACGAGCAGTACTTC.

This clone has only one observation. The chain employs TRBV12-3 or TRBV12-4 and TRBJ2-2; D possibly corresponds to TRBD1 (6 bases). The V end lost 1 base, the J end lost 6 bases, and 6 bases lay between the germline ends. The CDR3 is 13 amino acids. The CDR3 loop reads CASSLGQAGELFF. CDR3 coding DNA: TGTGCCAGCAGTTTAGGACAGGCCGGGGAGCTGTTTTTT.

This clone is a singleton in its sample. Germline and junction disagree at one end, which may indicate a read error. Other DNA variants within this sample encode the same CDR3. The chain uses TRBV7-2 and TRBJ1-1; no clear D. Germline V gene sequence: CDR1 SGHTA, CDR2 FQGNSA. The CDR3 runs to 15 residues. CDR3 residues: CASSSWREKNTEAFF. CDR3 nucleotide sequence: TGCGCCAGCAGCTCTTGGAGGGAAAAAAACACTGAAGCTTTCTTT. Combining the CDR3 with reference TRBV7-2 and TRBJ1-1 gives the whole variable domain GAGVSQSPSNKVTEKGKDVELRCDPISGHTALYWYRQSLGQGLEFLIYFQGNSAPDKSGLPSDRFSAERTGGSVSTLTIQRTQQEDSAVYLCASSSWREKNTEAFFGQGTRLTVV.

The chain is built from TRBV7-8 and TRBJ2-7, with TRBD2 as a possible D gene (7 bases). The V and J ends lost 5 bases and 7 bases respectively, with 21 bases between them. Germline lookup yields CDR1 SGHVS and CDR2 FQNEAQ. This CDR3 region has 15 residues. CDR3 region: CASSLGGGSALEQYF. The CDR3 coding sequence is TGTGCCAGCAGCCTGGGGGGGGGCTCAGCTCTGGAGCAGTACTTC.

The chain employs TRBV12-5 and TRBJ1-5; D possibly corresponds to TRBD1 (5 bases). V was clipped by 5 bases and J by 14 bases, with 16 bases between them. The V gene's germline CDR1 is LGHNT and CDR2 FRNRAP. CDR3 length: 12 amino acids. The CDR3 region is CASGTLGGSKHF. The CDR3 nucleotides read TGTGCTAGTGGTACCCTGGGGGGATCGAAGCATTTT.

The rearrangement uses TRBV3-1 (or the pseudogene TRBV3-2) and TRBJ2-2; no firm D call. The ends were cut back, 4 bases at V and 6 bases at J, with 6 bases in the middle. Germline loops: CDR1 LGHDT, CDR2 YNNKEL (reference sequence). The CDR3 spans 12 residues. The CDR3 bases are TGTGCCAGCAGCCCCTTAGCCGGGGAGCTGTTTTTT. Translated, it gives CASSPLAGELFF.

The rearrangement joins TRBV18 to TRBJ1-2, with D possibly TRBD1 on 6 matching bases. CDR3 length equals 13 residues. V was cut by 2 bases and J by 8 bases, with 12 bases left in between. CDR1 is KGHSH and CDR2 is LQKENI in the germline V gene. CDR3 in amino acids: CASSPTSGEGYTF. For the CDR3, the DNA is TGTGCCAGCTCACCAACATCAGGGGAGGGCTACACCTTC.

The DNA for the CDR3 is TGCAGCGTAGGAAGGGGGACAGGGGGGACTGAAGCTTTCTTT. Translating gives CSVGRGTGGTEAFF. The chain joins TRBV29-1 to TRBJ1-1; TRBD1 aligns across 11 bases. The germline V gene encodes CDR1 SQVTM and CDR2 ANQGSEA. V gave up 6 bases and J gave up 5 bases; unmatched junction bases: 8. The CDR3 runs 14 residues.

V usage is TRBV9 and J usage is TRBJ2-2; D is perhaps TRBD1 (6 bases). The V end was cut by 2 bases, the J end by 4 bases, with 9 bases between. Germline loops: CDR1 SGDLS, CDR2 YYNGEE. There are 14 residues in the CDR3. This chain's CDR3 is CASSVTGSTGELFF. In DNA, the CDR3 is TGTGCCAGCAGCGTCACAGGGTCCACCGGGGAGCTGTTTTTT.

The chain recombines TRBV11-2 with TRBJ2-3, with TRBD2 matching over 16 bases. J lost 5 bases, V lost 5 bases, and 10 bases had no gene match. The germline CDR1 and CDR2 sequences are SGHAT and FQNNGV. This CDR3 comprises 18 residues. In DNA, the CDR3 is TGTGCCAGCAGCCCTAGGGGGGGGACTAGCGGGAGGGGAGATACGCAGTATTTT. Translated, it gives CASSPRGGTSGRGDTQYF.

The chain combines TRBV6-5 with TRBJ1-4; TRBD1 agrees at 8 bases. Per germline, CDR1 MNHEY and CDR2 SVGAGI. This CDR3 contains 14 residues. Losses at the gene ends were 7 bases for V and 4 bases for J; bases not matched to a gene: 5. In nucleotides, the CDR3 is TGTGCCAGCACCGACAGGGGATTTAATGAAAAACTGTTTTTT. It yields the protein CASTDRGFNEKLFF.

The chain couples TRBV6-5 to TRBJ2-1; 8 positions match TRBD1. V shed 5 bases and J 4 bases; nucleotides not matched to a gene: 7. The CDR3 has 15 residues. Germline V gene sequence: CDR1 MNHEY, CDR2 SVGAGI. CDR3 in amino acids: CASSPGQGLYNEQFF. In DNA form, the CDR3 reads TGTGCCAGCAGTCCCGGACAGGGACTTTACAATGAGCAGTTCTTC.

The chain couples TRBV6-2 or TRBV6-3 to TRBJ2-1; 7 nucleotides agree with TRBD2. J gave up 8 bases and V 2 bases, and 3 bases lay outside the gene matches. The CDR3 has 13 residues. Per the germline V gene, CDR1 is MNHEY and CDR2 is SVGEGT. Here the CDR3 DNA reads TGTGCCAGCAGTTACCGTCTAGCGGATGAGCAGTTCTTC. Translating it yields CASSYRLADEQFF.

The rearrangement uses TRBV30 and TRBJ1-5, with a weak D call TRBD1 (5 bases). Germline V lookup: CDR1 GTSNPN, CDR2 SVGIG (reference sequence). The CDR3 length is 14 residues. The germline V and J ends were trimmed by 2 bases and 6 bases, with 14 bases remaining between them. This CDR3 reads CAWSTGGLVQPQHF. In DNA, the CDR3 is TGTGCCTGGAGTACGGGGGGTCTGGTTCAGCCCCAGCATTTT.

The V call is TRBV6-2 or TRBV6-3, the J call TRBJ1-2; 9 nucleotides agree with TRBD1. Looked up from germline, CDR1 is MNHEY and CDR2 is SVGEGT. V was pared by 2 bases and J by 0 bases, with 10 bases of the junction left unmatched. The CDR3 sequence is 18 residues long. CDR3 protein: CASSYRTGTGITNYGYTF. DNA for the CDR3: TGTGCCAGCAGTTACCGTACCGGGACAGGGATTACTAACTATGGCTACACCTTC.

V usage is TRBV5-5 and J usage is TRBJ1-1; tentative D call: TRBD1 (5 bases). Per germline, CDR1 SGHKS and CDR2 YYEKEE (reference sequence). CDR3 length: 15 residues. The V and J ends lost 6 bases and 0 bases respectively, with 15 bases between them. The CDR3 coding sequence is TGTGCCAGCACCCGGGGCGGGGGAATGAACACTGAAGCTTTCTTT. It translates to CASTRGGGMNTEAFF.

This chain joins TRBV27 and TRBJ1-2; TRBD1 matches 7 bases. The ends lost 7 bases at V and 4 bases at J; junction bases unmatched: 12. CDR3 length equals 15 residues. From germline, CDR1 is MNHEY and CDR2 SMNVEV (reference sequence). In DNA form, the CDR3 reads TGTGCCAGCACCAAGTCCGGGGGACAGTTCTATGGCTACACCTTC. It translates to CASTKSGGQFYGYTF.

The chain links TRBV5-4 to TRBJ2-2; TRBD1 matches at 8 bases. Losses at the gene ends were 4 bases for V and 3 bases for J; bases not matched to a gene: 5. The CDR3 has 15 amino acids. Per the germline V gene, CDR1 is SGHNT and CDR2 is YYREEE (reference sequence). The CDR3 spells CASSPGQGYTGELFF. DNA for the CDR3: TGTGCCAGCAGCCCTGGACAGGGTTACACCGGGGAGCTGTTTTTT. The variable domain in full, with the rest retrieved from reference TRBV5-4 and TRBJ2-2, is ETGVTQSPTHLIKTRGQQVTLRCSSQSGHNTVSWYQQALGQGPQFIFQYYREEENGRGNFPPRFSGLQFPNYSSELNVNALELDDSALYLCASSPGQGYTGELFFGEGSRLTVL.

The chain has TRBV5-1 and TRBJ2-5, with 9 positions matching TRBD1. V lost 4 bases, J lost 1 base, and 2 bases stayed unmatched. CDR3 length: 14 amino acids. CDR1 SGHRS and CDR2 YFSETQ come from the germline V gene. CDR3: CASSPTGGQETQYF. As DNA, the CDR3 is TGCGCCAGCAGCCCGACAGGGGGCCAAGAGACCCAGTACTTC.

The genes are TRBV6-6 and TRBJ1-2; D may be TRBD1 (6 bases). The CDR3 covers 16 residues. The V end lost 5 bases, the J end lost 8 bases, and 24 bases lay between the germline ends. CDR1 is MNHNY and CDR2 is SVGAGI in the germline V gene (reference sequence). The CDR3 sequence is CASSRTPSGTGWGYTF. CDR3 bases: TGTGCCAGCAGTCGTACCCCAAGTGGCACAGGGTGGGGCTACACCTTC.

This clone has just one count. The chain is built from TRBV18 and TRBJ2-1; D may be TRBD1 (5 bases). The CDR3 is made up of 15 amino acids. Per the germline V gene, CDR1 is KGHSH and CDR2 is LQKENI. The V end lost 2 bases, the J end lost 3 bases, and 11 bases lay between the germline ends. This CDR3 reads CASSPGRGNYNEQFF. DNA for the CDR3: TGTGCCAGCTCACCAGGAAGGGGAAACTACAATGAGCAGTTCTTC.

The chain employs TRBV30 and TRBJ1-5; no definite D call. Trimming cost V 0 bases and J 1 base, with 4 bases left between them. The CDR3 covers 13 residues. CDR1 and CDR2 from the germline V gene are GTSNPN and SVGIG (reference sequence). The DNA of the CDR3 is TGTGCCTGGAGTGTGAGGAGCAATCAGCCCCAGCATTTT. This codes for CAWSVRSNQPQHF.